The clone carrying this T cell receptor (beta chain) was counted a few times. Its antigen is undetermined. This CDR3 region has 14 residues. In germline, CDR1 is SGHVS, CDR2 FQNEAQ. Trimming stripped 5 bases from V and 1 base from J, with 11 bases between. These data are taken from a study of T-cell memory formation after mild COVID-19. Study-wide findings and caveats: Nothing showed for sure that second-wave clones peaking on day 37 were SARS-CoV-2 specific. Shrinking CD4+ clones were chiefly CM and EM; CD8+ ones were chiefly EMRA. Within pre-infection memory, some responding clones were found, suggesting cross-reactive memory joined.

TCR alpha and TCR beta cDNA libraries with sample barcodes and UMIs came from 5'RACE using constant-segment primers. TCRdb ran MiXCR on the 5' RACE reads and lists one entry per CDR3 protein. The sample includes 250,000 to 350,000 distinct CDR3 sequences, roughly 17% seen only once; the top ten take roughly 24%. The sample comprised PBMCs or a T cell subset sorted from them (not recorded which). This clonotype was obtained from a man younger than 30 who had mild COVID-19 (a few samples of this study predate the infection). Cell type and time point are not known. J is TRBJ2-5 and V is TRBV7-8, with TRBD1 as a possible D gene (6 bases). CDR3 sequence (DNA): TGTGCCAGCAGCGCGACAGGAGCCCAAGAGACCCAGTACTTC. This gives the protein CASSATGAQETQYF.